The 18 T cell receptor beta chains below were found in one sample sequenced in a study of shared clonotypes between healthy human individuals. Produced via immunoSEQ multiplex PCR; TCRdb's table is partial and in-frame only. This table has 2 million to 3 million clones, approximately 94% appearing once. Sequences were obtained from naive CD4+ T cells sorted from blood. This sample's subset: CD45RA+ positively selected. The receptor set was obtained from a man younger than 30 in good health.

In the case of this clone: The sample has other DNA sequences that encode this CDR3 too. The J gene is TRBJ2-7, the V gene TRBV4-1; perhaps TRBD1 as D (5 bases). Germline CDR1 reads MGHRA; CDR2 reads YSYEKL. The germline V and J ends were trimmed by 0 bases and 6 bases, with 9 bases remaining between them. This CDR3 spans 13 amino acids. The CDR3 loop reads CASSQDPQGEQYF. The CDR3 DNA is TGCGCCAGCAGCCAAGATCCGCAGGGCGAGCAGTACTTC.

This clone was detected a few times. V gene TRBV4-1 combines with J gene TRBJ1-6, with unresolved D. V was cut by 4 bases and J by 9 bases, with 13 bases left in between. From germline, CDR1 is MGHRA and CDR2 YSYEKL. This CDR3 has 14 residues. The CDR3 DNA follows: TGCGCCAGCAGCCGGGGAATGCAAGGTTCACCCCTCCACTTT. Its translation is CASSRGMQGSPLHF.

V usage is TRBV2 and J usage is TRBJ2-7; D is unclear. Trimming pared 4 bases from V and 0 bases from J, leaving 13 bases between. This CDR3 has 15 amino acids. The germline V gene has CDR1 SNHLY and CDR2 FYNNEI. The CDR3 DNA is TGTGCCAGCAGTGCTCGAAGCCTTAGCTCCTACGAGCAGTACTTC. It encodes CASSARSLSSYEQYF.

The J gene is TRBJ2-7, the V gene TRBV6-5; 9 bases agree with TRBD1. The V gene end was trimmed by 6 bases and the J gene end by 2 bases; junction bases not matched to a gene: 8. Germline CDR1 and CDR2: MNHEY and SVGAGI. This CDR3 spans 15 amino acids. CDR3 protein: CASSKTGGATYEQYF. The CDR3 nucleotides read TGTGCCAGCAGCAAGACAGGGGGGGCTACCTACGAGCAGTACTTC.

This chain joins TRBV7-2 and TRBJ1-5; D is possibly TRBD1 (5 bases). Trimming pared 4 bases from V and 2 bases from J, leaving 15 bases between. CDR1 is SGHTA, CDR2 FQGNSA, per germline. The CDR3 spans 16 residues. The DNA of the CDR3 is TGTGCCAGCAGCTCGACAGCTACTTTGGGCAATCAGCCCCAGCATTTT. It codes for CASSSTATLGNQPQHF.

About this clone: Additional DNA sequences in this sample encode the identical CDR3. The chain uses TRBV6-5 and TRBJ2-7, with TRBD1 matching 9 bases. The CDR3 sequence is 14 residues long. J lost 1 base, V lost 6 bases, and 4 bases had no gene match. The germline V gene encodes CDR1 MNHEY and CDR2 SVGAGI. The CDR3 nucleotides are TGTGCCAGCAGATCTGGACAGGGGTCCTACGAGCAGTACTTC. Translation: CASRSGQGSYEQYF.

The chain combines TRBV7-9 with TRBJ1-4; 8 nucleotides align to TRBD1. The CDR3 consists of 15 residues. V shed 6 bases and J 8 bases; nucleotides not matched to a gene: 11. Per germline, CDR1 SEHNR and CDR2 FQNEAQ (reference sequence). CDR3 in amino acids: CASSPPGRGQEKLFF. CDR3 coding DNA: TGTGCCAGCAGTCCTCCGGGCAGGGGGCAGGAAAAACTGTTTTTT.

V gene TRBV11-2 combines with J gene TRBJ1-5; D uncertain. This CDR3 has 13 amino acids. Germline V gene sequence: CDR1 SGHAT, CDR2 FQNNGV. Trimming pared 1 base from V and 7 bases from J, leaving 8 bases between. CDR3: CASSLVDSQPQHF. For the CDR3, the DNA is TGTGCCAGCAGCTTAGTGGATAGCCAGCCCCAGCATTTT.

The rearrangement links TRBV7-9 to TRBJ2-7; 9 bases fit TRBD2. This CDR3 is 14 amino acids long. Germline V lookup: CDR1 SEHNR, CDR2 FQNEAQ (reference sequence). Trimming removed 4 bases from V and 9 bases from J; junction bases left unmatched: 10. This chain's CDR3 is CASSSSGTIQGQYF. In DNA, the CDR3 is TGTGCCAGCAGCTCTAGCGGGACGATTCAGGGGCAGTACTTC.

Regarding this clone: Different DNA sequences within this sample yield the same CDR3. The V call is TRBV10-3, the J call TRBJ1-5; no clear D gene. This CDR3 region has 13 residues. Per germline, CDR1 ENHRY and CDR2 SYGVKD. Trimming pared 0 bases from V and 0 bases from J, leaving 0 bases between. The CDR3 loop reads CAISESSNQPQHF. CDR3 sequence (DNA): TGTGCCATCAGTGAGTCTAGCAATCAGCCCCAGCATTTT.

The chain couples TRBV19 to TRBJ1-1, with a weak D call TRBD1 (5 bases). This CDR3 is 17 amino acids long. V was cut by 6 bases and J by 1 base, with 21 bases left in between. Per the germline V gene, CDR1 is LNHDA and CDR2 is SQIVND (reference sequence). In DNA form, the CDR3 reads TGTGCCAGTAGGTTCAAAGATACGGGGCTGAGGAACACTGAAGCTTTCTTT. Translating gives CASRFKDTGLRNTEAFF. Filled out from reference TRBV19 and TRBJ1-1, the complete variable domain reads DGGITQSPKYLFRKEGQNVTLSCEQNLNHDAMYWYRQDPGQGLRLIYYSQIVNDFQKGDIAEGYSVSREKKESFPLTVTSAQKNPTAFYLCASRFKDTGLRNTEAFFGQGTRLTVV.

CDR3 region: CASDRGPNTEAFF. CDR3 in DNA: TGTGCCAGTGATCGGGGGCCGAACACTGAAGCTTTCTTT. The chain combines TRBV6-1 with TRBJ1-1; a possible D gene is TRBD1 (6 bases). V dropped 9 bases and J dropped 1 base, with 12 bases sitting between them. CDR1 is MNHNS and CDR2 is SASEGT in the germline V gene. The CDR3 loop spans 13 amino acids.

This sequence joins TRBV5-1 and TRBJ2-3; D is ambiguous. V was cut by 0 bases and J by 5 bases, with 10 bases left in between. The CDR3 has 14 amino acids. Germline V gene data show CDR1 as SGHRS and CDR2 as YFSETQ. The CDR3: CASSLGPSGDTQYF. The CDR3 DNA is TGCGCCAGCAGCTTGGGGCCCTCCGGAGATACGCAGTATTTT. The full variable domain, in which reference TRBV5-1 and TRBJ2-3 provide the parts outside the CDR3, is KAGVTQTPRYLIKTRGQQVTLSCSPISGHRSVSWYQQTPGQGLQFLFEYFSETQRNKGNFPGRFSGRQFSNSRSEMNVSTLELGDSALYLCASSLGPSGDTQYFGPGTRLTVL.

V and J are TRBV5-1 and TRBJ2-1, with 10 bases identical to TRBD2. In germline, CDR1 is SGHRS, CDR2 YFSETQ. The V segment lost 3 bases and the J segment 6 bases; nucleotides outside the gene matches: 9. There are 16 residues in the CDR3. CDR3 DNA sequence: TGCGCCAGCAGCTCGAAGGAACTAGCGGGAATCAATGAGCAGTTCTTC. Translated: CASSSKELAGINEQFF. Looking up the rest from reference TRBV5-1 and TRBJ2-1 gives the full variable domain: KAGVTQTPRYLIKTRGQQVTLSCSPISGHRSVSWYQQTPGQGLQFLFEYFSETQRNKGNFPGRFSGRQFSNSRSEMNVSTLELGDSALYLCASSSKELAGINEQFFGPGTRLTVL.

V is TRBV6-1 and J is TRBJ2-7; weak D call: TRBD1 (5 bases). Trimming shortened V by 6 bases and J by 5 bases, and 14 bases separated the two germline ends. The V gene's germline CDR1 is MNHNS and CDR2 SASEGT. This CDR3 comprises 13 residues. CDR3: CASRGPWGHEQYF. The CDR3 nucleotides are TGTGCCAGCAGGGGCCCGTGGGGCCACGAGCAGTACTTC.

The rearrangement joins TRBV10-1 to TRBJ2-3; D remains ambiguous. V gave up 3 bases and J gave up 3 bases, with 7 bases separating them. The germline CDR1 and CDR2 sequences are WNHNN and SYGVQD (reference sequence). CDR3 length: 13 amino acids. This CDR3 is CASSDYPTDTQYF. Here the CDR3 DNA reads TGCGCCAGCAGTGATTATCCAACAGATACGCAGTATTTT.

This sequence joins TRBV14 and TRBJ2-1; D is ambiguous. Trimming pared 0 bases from V and 11 bases from J, leaving 8 bases between. CDR1 and CDR2 from the germline V gene are SGHDN and FVKESK. The CDR3 contains 12 residues. The CDR3 region has the DNA TGTGCCAGCAGCCAAGATTCCGGTCAGCAGTTCTTC. It is translated as CASSQDSGQQFF. The whole variable domain, filled in from reference TRBV14 and TRBJ2-1, reads EAGVTQFPSHSVIEKGQTVTLRCDPISGHDNLYWYRRVMGKEIKFLLHFVKESKQDESGMPNNRFLAERTGGTYSTLKVQPAELEDSGVYFCASSQDSGQQFFGPGTRLTVL.

With respect to this clone: Other DNA sequences in this sample translate to the same CDR3. The J gene is TRBJ2-7, the V gene TRBV28; 8 bases are a match to TRBD2. This CDR3 is 14 amino acids long. J lost 4 bases, V lost 8 bases, and 10 bases had no gene match. In germline, CDR1 is MDHEN, CDR2 SYDVKM. The CDR3 loop is CASGAGGNSYEQYF. The CDR3 nucleotides read TGTGCCAGCGGTGCGGGGGGCAATTCTTACGAGCAGTACTTC.